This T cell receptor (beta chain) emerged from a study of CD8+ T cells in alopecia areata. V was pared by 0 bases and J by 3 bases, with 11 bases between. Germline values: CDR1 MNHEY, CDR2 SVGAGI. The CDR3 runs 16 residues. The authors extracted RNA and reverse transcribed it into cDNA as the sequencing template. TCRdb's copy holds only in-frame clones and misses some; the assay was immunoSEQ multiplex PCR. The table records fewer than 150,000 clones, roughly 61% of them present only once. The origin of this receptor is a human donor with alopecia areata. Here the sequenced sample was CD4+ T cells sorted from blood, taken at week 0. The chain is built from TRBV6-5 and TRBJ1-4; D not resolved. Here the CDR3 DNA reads TGTGCCAGCAGTTACTCCGGGCGGGTGCCTAATGAAAAACTGTTTTTT. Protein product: CASSYSGRVPNEKLFF.